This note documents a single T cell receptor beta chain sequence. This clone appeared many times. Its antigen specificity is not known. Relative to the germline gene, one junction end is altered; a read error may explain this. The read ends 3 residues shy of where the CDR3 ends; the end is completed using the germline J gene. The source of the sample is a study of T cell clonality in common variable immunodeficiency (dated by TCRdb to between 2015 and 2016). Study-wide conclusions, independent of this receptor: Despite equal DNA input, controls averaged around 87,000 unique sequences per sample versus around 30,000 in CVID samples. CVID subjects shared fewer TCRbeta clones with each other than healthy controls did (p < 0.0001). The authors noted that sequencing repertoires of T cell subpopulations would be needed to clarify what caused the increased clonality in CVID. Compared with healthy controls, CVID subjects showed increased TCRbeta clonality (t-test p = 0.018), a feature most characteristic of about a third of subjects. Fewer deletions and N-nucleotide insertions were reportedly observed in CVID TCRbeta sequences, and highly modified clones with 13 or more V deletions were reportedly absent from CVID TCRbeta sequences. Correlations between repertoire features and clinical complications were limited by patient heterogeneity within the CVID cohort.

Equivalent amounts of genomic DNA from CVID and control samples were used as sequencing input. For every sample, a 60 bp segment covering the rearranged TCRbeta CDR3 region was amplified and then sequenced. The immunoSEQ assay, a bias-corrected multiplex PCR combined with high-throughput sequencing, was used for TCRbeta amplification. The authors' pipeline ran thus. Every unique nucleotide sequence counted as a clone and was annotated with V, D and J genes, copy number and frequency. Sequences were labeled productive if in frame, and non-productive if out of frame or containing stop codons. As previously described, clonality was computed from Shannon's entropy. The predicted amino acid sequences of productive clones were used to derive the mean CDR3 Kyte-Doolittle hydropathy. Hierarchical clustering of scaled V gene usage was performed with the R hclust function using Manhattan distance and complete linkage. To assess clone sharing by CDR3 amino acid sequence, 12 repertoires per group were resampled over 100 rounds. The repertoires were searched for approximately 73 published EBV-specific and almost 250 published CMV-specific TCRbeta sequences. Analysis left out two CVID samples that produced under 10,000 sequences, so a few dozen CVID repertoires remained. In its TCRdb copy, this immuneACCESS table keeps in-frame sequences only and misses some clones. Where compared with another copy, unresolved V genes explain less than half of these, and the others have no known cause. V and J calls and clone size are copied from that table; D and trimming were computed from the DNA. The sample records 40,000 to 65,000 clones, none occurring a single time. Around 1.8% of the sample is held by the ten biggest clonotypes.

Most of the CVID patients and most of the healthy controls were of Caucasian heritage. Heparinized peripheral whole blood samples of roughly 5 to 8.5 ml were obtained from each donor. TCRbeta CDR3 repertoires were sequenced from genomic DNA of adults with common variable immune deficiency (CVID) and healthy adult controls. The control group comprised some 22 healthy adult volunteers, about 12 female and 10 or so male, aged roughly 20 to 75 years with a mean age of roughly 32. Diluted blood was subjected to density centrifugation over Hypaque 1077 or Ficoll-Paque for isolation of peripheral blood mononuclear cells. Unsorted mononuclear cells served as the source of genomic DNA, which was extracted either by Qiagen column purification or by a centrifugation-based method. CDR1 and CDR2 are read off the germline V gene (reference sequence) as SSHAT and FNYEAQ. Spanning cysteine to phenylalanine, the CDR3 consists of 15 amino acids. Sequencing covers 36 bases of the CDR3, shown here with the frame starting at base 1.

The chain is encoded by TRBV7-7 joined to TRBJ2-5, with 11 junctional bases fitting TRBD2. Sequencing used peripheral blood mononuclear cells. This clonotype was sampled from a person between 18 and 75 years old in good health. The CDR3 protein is CASSRSGGVEETQYF. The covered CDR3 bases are TGTGCTAGCAGCCGTAGCGGGGGGGTGGAAGAGACC.